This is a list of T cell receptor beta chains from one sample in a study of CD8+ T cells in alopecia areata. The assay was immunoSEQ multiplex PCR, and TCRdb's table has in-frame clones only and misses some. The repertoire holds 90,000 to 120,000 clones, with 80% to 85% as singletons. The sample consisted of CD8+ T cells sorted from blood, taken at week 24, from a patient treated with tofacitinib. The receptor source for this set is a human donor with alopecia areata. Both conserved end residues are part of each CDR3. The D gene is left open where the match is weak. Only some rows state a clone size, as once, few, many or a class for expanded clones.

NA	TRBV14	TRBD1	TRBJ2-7	CASSLGTGVSYEQYF	TGTGCCAGCAGCCTGGGGACAGGGGTCTCCTACGAGCAGTACTTC
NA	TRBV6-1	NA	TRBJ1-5	CASRKPGVSNQPQHF	TGTGCCAGCAGAAAGCCAGGAGTTAGCAATCAGCCCCAGCATTTT
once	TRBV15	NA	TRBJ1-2	CATSRDLGGGYGYTF	TGTGCCACCAGCAGAGATCTGGGGGGTGGCTATGGCTACACCTTC
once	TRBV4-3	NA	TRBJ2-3	CASSQFMGGDTQYF	TGCGCCAGCAGCCAATTTATGGGTGGAGATACGCAGTATTTT
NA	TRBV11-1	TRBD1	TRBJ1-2	CASSSPGTGVYTF	TGTGCCAGCAGCTCCCCTGGGACAGGCGTCTACACCTTC
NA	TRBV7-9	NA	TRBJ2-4	CASSSGSTGQYF	TGTGCCAGCAGCTCCGGGTCCACGGGGCAGTACTTC
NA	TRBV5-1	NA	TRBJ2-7	CATALDRGPSYEQYF	TGCGCCACTGCCCTAGATCGGGGGCCTTCCTACGAGCAGTACTTC
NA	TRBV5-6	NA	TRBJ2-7	CASSSWEIYEQYF	TGTGCCAGCAGCTCCTGGGAGATCTACGAGCAGTACTTC
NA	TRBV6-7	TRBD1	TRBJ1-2	CASNPRRTGDIHGYTF	TGTGCCAGCAACCCCCGCCGGACAGGGGATATCCATGGCTACACCTTC
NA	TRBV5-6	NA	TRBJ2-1	CASSLQVSSYNEQFF	TGTGCCAGCAGCTTGCAGGTGAGCTCCTACAATGAGCAGTTCTTC
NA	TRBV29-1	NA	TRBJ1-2	CSVEEGYYGYTF	TGCAGCGTTGAGGAGGGATACTATGGCTACACCTTC
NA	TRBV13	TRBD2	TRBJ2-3	CASSQWVAGESTDTQYF	TGTGCCAGCAGCCAATGGGTTGCGGGGGAGAGCACAGATACGCAGTATTTT
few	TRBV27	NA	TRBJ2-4	CASSPIALGNIQYF	TGTGCCAGCAGTCCTATAGCCCTCGGAAACATTCAGTACTTC
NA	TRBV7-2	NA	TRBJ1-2	CASSPAVQGGYTF	TGTGCCAGCAGCCCGGCGGTGCAGGGGGGCTACACCTTC
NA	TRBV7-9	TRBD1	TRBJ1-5	CASSSTGIDQPQHF	TGTGCCAGCAGCTCGACAGGGATCGATCAGCCCCAGCATTTT
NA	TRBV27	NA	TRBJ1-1	CASSPGTSNTEAFF	TGTGCCAGCAGTCCGGGGACTTCGAACACTGAAGCTTTCTTT
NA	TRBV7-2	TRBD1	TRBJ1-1	CASSRGGQGTAEAFF	TGTGCCAGCAGCCGAGGGGGACAGGGGACCGCTGAAGCTTTCTTT
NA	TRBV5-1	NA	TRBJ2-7	CASSFGSSYEQYF	TGCGCCAGCAGCTTCGGGTCCTCCTACGAGCAGTACTTC
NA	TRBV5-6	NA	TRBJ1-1	CASSFGQGEAFF	TGTGCCAGCAGCTTTGGTCAGGGAGAAGCTTTCTTT
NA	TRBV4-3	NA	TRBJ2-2	CASSQDLRDTGELFF	TGCGCCAGCAGCCAAGATCTGAGGGACACCGGGGAGCTGTTTTTT
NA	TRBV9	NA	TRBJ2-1	CASSVEVAEQDEQFF	TGTGCCAGCAGCGTAGAGGTAGCGGAGCAGGATGAGCAGTTCTTC
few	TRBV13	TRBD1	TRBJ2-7	CASSKGGQGSYEQYF	TGTGCCAGCAGCAAAGGGGGACAGGGATCCTACGAGCAGTACTTC